This T cell receptor beta chain stems from a study of metastatic and nonmetastatic thyroid tumors. Study-level information: The authors compared repertoires across blood and tumor or nodule tissue from malignant and benign thyroid patients.

Study findings and constraints: Benign nodules reportedly had significantly lower TCR beta diversity than malignant thyroid tumors in blood and tumor.

How the authors handled the data: CDR3 was compared across clinicopathological groups, and the resulting differences were used to build a distant-metastasis classifier for papillary thyroid cancer. With MiXCR, TCRdb reprocessed the PCR reads. Here the V and J calls rest on TCRdb's processing, not on the authors' analysis. The repertoire holds around 18,000 clones, with roughly 26% as singletons. About this clone itself: Antigen unknown.

Trimming cost V 4 bases and J 6 bases; bases outside gene matches: 9. Germline CDR1 DFQATT, CDR2 SNEGSKA (reference sequence). This CDR3 is 14 amino acids long. Ahead of thyroid surgery, no patient had received treatment of any kind. The genes are TRBV20-1 and TRBJ2-1; TRBD1 matches 7 bases. The receptor was derived from a female donor with papillary thyroid cancer or a benign thyroid nodule (not recorded which). Some clones in this sample may be carry-over from other donors' samples. Material: tumor tissue. The DNA of the CDR3 is TGCAGTGCTATGACAGGGCAAAAATGCAATGAGCAGTTCTTC. Translation gives CSAMTGQKCNEQFF.